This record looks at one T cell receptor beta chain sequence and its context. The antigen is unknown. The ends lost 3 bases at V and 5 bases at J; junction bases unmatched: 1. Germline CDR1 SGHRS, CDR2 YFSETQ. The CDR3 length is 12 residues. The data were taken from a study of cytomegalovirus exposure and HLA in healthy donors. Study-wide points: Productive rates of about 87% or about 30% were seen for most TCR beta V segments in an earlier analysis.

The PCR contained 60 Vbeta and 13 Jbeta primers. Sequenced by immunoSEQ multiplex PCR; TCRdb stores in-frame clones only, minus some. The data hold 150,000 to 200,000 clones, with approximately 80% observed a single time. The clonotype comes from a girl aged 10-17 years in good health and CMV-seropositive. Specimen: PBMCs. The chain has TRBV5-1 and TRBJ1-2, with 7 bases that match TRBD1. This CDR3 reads CASSWGQYGYTF. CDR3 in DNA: TGCGCCAGCAGCTGGGGACAGTATGGCTACACCTTC.